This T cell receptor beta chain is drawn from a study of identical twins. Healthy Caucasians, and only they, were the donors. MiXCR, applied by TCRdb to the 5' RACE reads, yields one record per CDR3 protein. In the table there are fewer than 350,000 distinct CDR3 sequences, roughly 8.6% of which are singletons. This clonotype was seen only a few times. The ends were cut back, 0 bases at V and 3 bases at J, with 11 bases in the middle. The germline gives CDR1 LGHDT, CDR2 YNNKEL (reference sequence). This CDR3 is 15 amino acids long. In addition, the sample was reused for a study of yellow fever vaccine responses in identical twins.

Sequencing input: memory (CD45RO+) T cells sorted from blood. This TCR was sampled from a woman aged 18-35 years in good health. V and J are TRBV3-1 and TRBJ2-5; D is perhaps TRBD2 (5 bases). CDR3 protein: CASSQEGRREETQYF. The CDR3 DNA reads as TGTGCCAGCAGCCAAGAGGGTCGGCGGGAAGAGACCCAGTACTTC.